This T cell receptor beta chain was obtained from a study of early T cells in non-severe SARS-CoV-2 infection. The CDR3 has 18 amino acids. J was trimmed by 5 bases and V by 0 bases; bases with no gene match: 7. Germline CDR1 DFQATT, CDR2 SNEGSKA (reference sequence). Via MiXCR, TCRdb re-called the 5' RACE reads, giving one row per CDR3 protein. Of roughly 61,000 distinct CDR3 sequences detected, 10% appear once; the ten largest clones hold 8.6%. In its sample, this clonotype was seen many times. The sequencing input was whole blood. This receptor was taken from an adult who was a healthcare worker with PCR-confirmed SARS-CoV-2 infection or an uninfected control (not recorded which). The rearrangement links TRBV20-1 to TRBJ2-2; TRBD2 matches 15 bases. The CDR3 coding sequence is TGCAGTGCTAGAGATCGGACTAGCGGGAGGGCCCTTACCGGGGAGCTGTTTTTT. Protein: CSARDRTSGRALTGELFF.